The rows below give T cell receptor beta chains drawn from one sample of a study of cytomegalovirus exposure and HLA in healthy donors. Libraries were prepared by immunoSEQ multiplex PCR; TCRdb keeps only in-frame clonotypes and omits some of them. The data hold 150,000 to 200,000 clones, with approximately 80% observed a single time. Sequenced material: PBMCs. The origin of the receptors is a woman aged 25 to 45 in good health and CMV-seropositive. Each CDR3 is given without its conserved first and last residue.

CDR3 protein | V gene | CDR3 length | J gene
ASSESWTGVTEAF | TRBV2 | 13 | TRBJ1-1
ASSEGGGYEQY | TRBV7-2 | 11 | TRBJ2-7
ASSQVVGNGEAF | TRBV4-1 | 12 | TRBJ1-1
ASSLGRDAF | TRBV7-9 | 9 | TRBJ1-1
ASSYLPGSETQY | TRBV6-6 | 12 | TRBJ2-5
ASSRLLNTEAF | TRBV4-3 | 11 | TRBJ1-1
ASSSSGTSGSFAGANVLT | TRBV28 | 18 | TRBJ2-6
ASKGGRGASNYEQY | TRBV21-1 | 14 | TRBJ2-7
ASSISGTTYEQY | TRBV19 | 12 | TRBJ2-7
ASSLELAGGSTDTQY | TRBV28 | 15 | TRBJ2-3
ASSESIAGEFYEQY | TRBV10-1 | 14 | TRBJ2-7
ASTERGGSTEAF | TRBV6-1 | 12 | TRBJ1-1
ASSSVGSRGAF | TRBV6-5 | 11 | TRBJ1-1
ASTLVYEQY | TRBV12-1 | 9 | TRBJ2-7
ASSLVGLAGETQY | TRBV5-4 | 13 | TRBJ2-5
ASSLVVRTSGGYEQY | TRBV7-6 | 15 | TRBJ2-7
ASSLAGGWNQPQH | TRBV5-1 | 13 | TRBJ1-5
ASSDPDGLAGGLWADTQY | TRBV2 | 18 | TRBJ2-3
ASSADRLNTEAF | TRBV2 | 12 | TRBJ1-1
ATQGTYNEQF | TRBV2 | 10 | TRBJ2-1
ASSFTGTGTDTQY | TRBV5-6 | 13 | TRBJ2-3
ASHRGKTEAF | TRBV5-1 | 10 | TRBJ1-1
ATRGTARFNEQF | TRBV10-3 | 12 | TRBJ2-1
ASSSRRQISNQPQH | TRBV6-5 | 14 | TRBJ1-5
ASSESFLPTEAF | TRBV25-1 | 12 | TRBJ1-1